This T cell receptor beta chain was captured by sequencing in a study of PD-1 blockade in classical Hodgkin lymphoma. The overall study: Patients in the cohort were put on intravenous nivolumab, 3 mg/kg every 2 weeks.

This clone appeared a single time. Its antigen is still unknown. Within the sample, other DNA sequences also encode this same CDR3. The V gene's germline CDR1 is SGDLS and CDR2 YYNGEE. Trimming cost V 0 bases and J 0 bases; bases outside gene matches: 3. The CDR3 length is 15 residues. Overall study results and limits: Exclusion was applied to patients who started nivolumab under 1 year after ASCT. Newly diagnosed patients and complete responders had comparable diversity at baseline.

Described time point: cycle 4 day 1 (C4D1), after 6 weeks of nivolumab. Brentuximab vedotin exposure varied among the patients, all of whom had relapsed after autologous stem cell transplantation. Profiling relied on immunoSEQ multiplex PCR, and the TCRdb table lists in-frame clones only, not all of them. The sample includes approximately 110,000 clones, about nine tenths of them seen just once. The material was peripheral blood mononuclear cells (PBMCs), obtained before the fourth cycle of nivolumab. The V and J genes are TRBV9 and TRBJ2-7; 7 positions match TRBD2. The sequence came from a human donor with classical Hodgkin lymphoma. CDR3 residues: CASSVAGGSSYEQYF. CDR3 bases: TGTGCCAGCAGCGTAGCGGGGGGAAGCTCCTACGAGCAGTACTTC.